The 21 T cell receptor beta chains below all came from one sample that was sequenced in a study of shared clonotypes between healthy human individuals. Repertoires were generated with immunoSEQ multiplex PCR, while TCRdb's copy carries only in-frame clones and drops some. The repertoire has roughly 1,000,000 clones, approximately 80% of them found once; the top ten carry approximately 0.56%. Sequencing was carried out using memory CD4+ T cells from PBMCs. Subset: CD45RA-negative fraction. The receptors were gathered from a young man in good health. Some clones in this sample may be carry-over from other donors' samples.

This clone occurred once. The chain carries TRBV9 and TRBJ1-6; tentatively, D is TRBD1 (6 bases). The ends were cut back, 3 bases at V and 8 bases at J, with 12 bases in the middle. The germline CDR1 and CDR2 sequences are SGDLS and YYNGEE. The CDR3 is 14 amino acids. The CDR3: CASSAGTSYSPLHF. In DNA, the CDR3 is TGTGCCAGCAGCGCCGGGACATCATATTCACCCCTCCACTTT.

The chain carries TRBV5-1 and TRBJ1-3, with D perhaps matching TRBD1 (5 bases). Germline V gives CDR1 SGHRS, CDR2 YFSETQ. V was clipped by 4 bases and J by 0 bases, with 11 bases between them. The CDR3 runs to 15 residues. CDR3 sequence (DNA): TGCGCCAGCAGCGCTCAGGGAAGCTCTGGAAACACCATATATTTT. Translated, it gives CASSAQGSSGNTIYF. The variable domain in full, completed from reference TRBV5-1 and TRBJ1-3, reads KAGVTQTPRYLIKTRGQQVTLSCSPISGHRSVSWYQQTPGQGLQFLFEYFSETQRNKGNFPGRFSGRQFSNSRSEMNVSTLELGDSALYLCASSAQGSSGNTIYFGEGSWLTVV.

In the case of this clone: The CDR3 end shows no conserved phenylalanine or tryptophan, and so a read error is likely. No DNA is shown, since the ends of the CDR3 on it are uncertain; the CDR3 is the one TCRdb lists. The chain couples TRBV7-2 to TRBJ2-7. The V gene's germline CDR1 is SGHTA and CDR2 FQGNSA. From its first to its last residue, the CDR3 has 12 amino acids. This CDR3 is CASSPGGAQAEL.

The CDR3 DNA sequence: TGTGCCAGCAGTTTACTAACAGGGGCAGATACGCAGTATTTT. This translates into CASSLLTGADTQYF. J is TRBJ2-3 and V is TRBV2; 7 bases agree with TRBD1. The trim removed 5 bases at V and 4 bases at J, leaving 6 bases unmatched. Germline V lookup: CDR1 SNHLY, CDR2 FYNNEI. The length of the CDR3 is 14 residues.

About this clone: An end of the junction does not agree with germline; a read error may underlie this. V usage is TRBV5-6 and J usage is TRBJ2-1; the match to TRBD2 covers 8 bases. From germline, CDR1 is SGHDT and CDR2 YYEEEE. There are 16 residues in the CDR3. CDR3 protein: CASSLVGRGLPDEQFF. DNA for the CDR3: TGTGCCAGCAGTTTGGTCGGGAGGGGACTACCGGATGAGCAGTTCTTC.

The chain combines TRBV11-2 with TRBJ1-6, with D maybe TRBD1 (6 bases). Trimming left V 6 bases short and J 10 bases short, with 10 bases between. Per the germline V gene, CDR1 is SGHAT and CDR2 is FQNNGV. This CDR3 comprises 12 residues. The CDR3 protein is CASSSQGSPLHF. The DNA for the CDR3 is TGTGCCAGCAGTTCTCAGGGGTCACCCCTCCACTTT.

The chain joins TRBV5-6 to TRBJ1-2; D remains ambiguous. The ends were cut back, 0 bases at V and 3 bases at J, with 6 bases in the middle. The CDR3 is 13 amino acids. CDR1 and CDR2 from the germline V gene are SGHDT and YYEEEE. In DNA form, the CDR3 reads TGTGCCAGCAGCTTGGTTCAGGACTATGGCTACACCTTC. This codes for CASSLVQDYGYTF.

The chain employs TRBV27 and TRBJ2-1; no reliable D call. Trimming left V 6 bases short and J 10 bases short, with 13 bases between. Germline loops: CDR1 MNHEY, CDR2 SMNVEV (reference sequence). There are 12 residues in the CDR3. This CDR3 reads CASRPGREEQFF. CDR3 DNA sequence: TGTGCCAGCAGGCCAGGACGCGAGGAGCAGTTCTTC.

V gene TRBV6-6 combines with J gene TRBJ2-2; D might be TRBD2 (6 bases). V lost 2 bases to trimming and J lost 4 bases, with 14 bases between them. From germline, CDR1 is MNHNY and CDR2 SVGAGI (reference sequence). CDR3 size: 16 residues. The chain's CDR3 is CASSYGRLAGTGELFF. CDR3 DNA: TGTGCCAGCAGTTACGGGAGGCTAGCAGGCACCGGGGAGCTGTTTTTT.

The CDR3 DNA is TGTGCCAGCAGCTTAAGGTCCAATGAGCAGTTCTTC. The encoded protein is CASSLRSNEQFF. V is TRBV7-2 and J is TRBJ2-1, with D unclear. With 2 bases removed from V and 6 bases from J, the gap between germline ends came to 5 bases. Germline-derived CDR1 and CDR2 are SGHTA and FQGNSA. This CDR3 is 12 amino acids long.

The J gene is TRBJ1-2, the V gene TRBV6-1, with D tentatively TRBD1 (6 bases). Trimming stripped 4 bases from V and 2 bases from J, with 14 bases between. Germline assignment: CDR1 MNHNS and CDR2 SASEGT. This CDR3 is built from 15 residues. Here the CDR3 DNA reads TGTGCCAGCAGTGCCAGAGAGGGGGGAAACTATGGCTACACCTTC. Protein sequence: CASSAREGGNYGYTF.

The V and J genes are TRBV27 and TRBJ2-3; 10 bases line up with TRBD1. From germline, CDR1 is MNHEY and CDR2 SMNVEV (reference sequence). The CDR3 totals 16 residues. J was trimmed by 1 base and V by 10 bases; bases with no gene match: 11. The CDR3 DNA reads TGTGCCACCCGAGAATCAGACAGGGGGCGCACAGATACGCAGTATTTT. Amino acid sequence: CATRESDRGRTDTQYF.

This chain connects TRBV5-1 to TRBJ1-4; 8 bases map to TRBD1. The CDR3 runs to 14 residues. Germline V gives CDR1 SGHRS, CDR2 YFSETQ. V lost 2 bases, J lost 7 bases, and 4 bases stayed unmatched. Here the CDR3 reads CASSFDRGGEKLFF. The DNA for the CDR3 is TGCGCCAGCAGCTTCGACAGGGGTGGTGAAAAACTGTTTTTT. The whole variable domain, remainder taken from reference TRBV5-1 and TRBJ1-4, is KAGVTQTPRYLIKTRGQQVTLSCSPISGHRSVSWYQQTPGQGLQFLFEYFSETQRNKGNFPGRFSGRQFSNSRSEMNVSTLELGDSALYLCASSFDRGGEKLFFGSGTQLSVL.

The chain combines TRBV11-2 with TRBJ1-2; the D is unclear. The ends were cut back, 4 bases at V and 2 bases at J, with 11 bases in the middle. The CDR3 extends over 14 amino acids. CDR1 and CDR2 from the germline V gene are SGHAT and FQNNGV. DNA of the CDR3: TGTGCCAGCAGCTCCCCTCTTCCCAACTATGGCTACACCTTC. It is translated as CASSSPLPNYGYTF.

The chain joins TRBV5-1 to TRBJ2-5, with 10 bases aligning to TRBD2. Germline V CDR1 and CDR2: SGHRS, YFSETQ. The length of the CDR3 is 15 residues. Losses at the gene ends were 2 bases for V and 4 bases for J; bases not matched to a gene: 5. The CDR3 sequence: CASSFLAGVPETQYF. The CDR3, as DNA: TGCGCCAGCAGCTTTCTAGCGGGGGTTCCAGAGACCCAGTACTTC.

This clone was detected a few times. Its ends do not fully match the called genes, so a read error is possible. The chain has TRBV19 and TRBJ1-3; D might be TRBD1 (5 bases). The V gene's germline CDR1 is LNHDA and CDR2 SQIVND (reference sequence). The CDR3 contains 12 residues. In DNA form, the CDR3 reads TGTGCCAGTAGTATCCAAAGGGGACGGCCTGATTTT. Its protein is CASSIQRGRPDF.

V usage is TRBV6-1 and J usage is TRBJ2-5; 7 bases are shared with TRBD1. This CDR3 is built from 13 residues. Per the germline V gene, CDR1 is MNHNS and CDR2 is SASEGT. V was pared by 8 bases and J by 0 bases, with 3 bases of the junction left unmatched. CDR3 sequence: CASLGTDQETQYF. The CDR3 nucleotides read TGTGCCAGCCTCGGGACAGACCAAGAGACCCAGTACTTC.

This chain joins TRBV2 and TRBJ2-3, with 14 bases aligning to TRBD2. V lost 2 bases and J lost 3; bases outside the gene matches: 4. In germline, CDR1 is SNHLY, CDR2 FYNNEI. The CDR3 is 17 amino acids. The CDR3 nucleotides read TGTGCCAGCAGTGAATTGGGACTAGCGGGAGTTACAGATACGCAGTATTTT. The encoded protein is CASSELGLAGVTDTQYF.

About this clone itself: Other DNA sequences in this specimen translate into the identical CDR3. CDR3 loop: CASSQEETQYF. Written as DNA, the CDR3 is TGTGCCAGCAGCCAAGAAGAGACCCAGTACTTC. The chain is built from TRBV7-6 and TRBJ2-5; no clear D. The CDR3 is made up of 11 amino acids. Trimming left V 5 bases short and J 3 bases short, with 4 bases between. Germline V gene lookup returns CDR1 SGHVS and CDR2 FNYEAQ.

This chain joins TRBV5-6 and TRBJ1-2; 8 bases fit TRBD1. The V gene's germline CDR1 is SGHDT and CDR2 YYEEEE. Losses at the gene ends were 6 bases for V and 5 bases for J; bases not matched to a gene: 15. The CDR3 is 16 amino acids. The CDR3 is CASTKFRDRLDYGYTF. DNA for the CDR3: TGTGCCAGCACCAAATTCCGGGACAGGCTAGATTATGGCTACACCTTC.

The DNA of the CDR3 is TGTGCCAGCAGTGAACTTTCGAGGGGGAGACGCAATCAGCCCCAGCATTTT. Amino acid sequence: CASSELSRGRRNQPQHF. The genes are TRBV6-1 and TRBJ1-5, with D possibly matching TRBD1 (6 bases). Germline-derived CDR1 and CDR2 are MNHNS and SASEGT. The CDR3 has 17 amino acids. V was cut by 2 bases and J by 2 bases, with 16 bases left in between.